The clone carrying this TCR beta chain was seen ten or more times. As yet, its antigen is unknown. These data originate in a study of T cell repertoires in cytomegalovirus infection. About the research overall: An indication of both CMV infection and matching HLA type came from public TCR beta signatures. Study findings and constraints: The cumulative frequency of public TCR beta families distinguished individuals who carried CMV together with the relevant HLA.

The germline V and J ends were trimmed by 1 base and 4 bases, with 22 bases remaining between them. The germline CDR1 and CDR2 sequences are SGHVS and FQNEAQ. The CDR3 extends over 18 amino acids. In TCRdb, the reads were re-called with MiXCR into one record per CDR3 protein. Of about 260,000 distinct CDR3 sequences in the sample, over 8% were seen once. The rearrangement links TRBV7-8 to TRBJ1-1; TRBD1 might be the D (5 bases). The clonotype comes from a human donor in good health (CMV status not recorded). Some clones in this sample may be carry-over from other donors' samples. Sample: PBMCs. CDR3: CASSLGLRGPGFGTEAFF. CDR3 DNA sequence: TGTGCCAGCAGCTTAGGATTAAGGGGTCCGGGTTTCGGCACTGAAGCTTTCTTT.